These 7 T cell receptor beta chains originate from one sample sequenced in a study of T-cell memory formation after mild COVID-19. TCRdb re-called the 5' RACE reads with MiXCR, one entry per CDR3 protein. Here the sample spans around 300,000 distinct CDR3 sequences, roughly 15% being singletons. The sample comprised PBMCs or a T cell subset sorted from them (not recorded which). The receptor source for this set is a young man who had mild COVID-19 (a few samples of this study predate the infection). Cell type and time point are not known.

This clonotype was counted only a few times. The chain carries TRBV4-3 and TRBJ1-2; 9 bases are shared with TRBD1. Trimming cost V 1 base and J 6 bases; bases outside gene matches: 12. The CDR3 sequence is 17 residues long. The V gene's germline CDR1 is LGHNA and CDR2 YSLEER. The CDR3 sequence is CASSQVWQGQGLDGYTF. CDR3 sequence (DNA): TGCGCCAGCAGCCAAGTATGGCAGGGACAGGGCCTTGATGGCTACACCTTC.

The chain couples TRBV12-3 or TRBV12-4 to TRBJ1-3, with D perhaps TRBD1 (5 bases). V was shortened by 3 bases and J by 4 bases, with 16 bases between the two germline ends. The CDR3 length is 16 residues. Here the CDR3 reads CASSFFVQGYGNTIYF. The DNA for the CDR3 is TGTGCCAGCAGTTTTTTTGTCCAGGGCTACGGAAACACCATATATTTT.

This clonotype was counted only a few times. V is TRBV12-3 or TRBV12-4 and J is TRBJ1-2; no clear D. The ends were cut back, 3 bases at V and 4 bases at J, with 3 bases in the middle. The CDR3 contains 11 residues. The CDR3 DNA reads as TGTGCCAGCAGTTTGAGCTATGGCTACACCTTC. Amino acid sequence: CASSLSYGYTF.

This chain joins TRBV3-1 and TRBJ1-4; no clear D gene. Germline-derived CDR1 and CDR2 are LGHDT and YNNKEL (reference sequence). V shed 1 base and J shed 3 bases, with 9 bases lying between them. This CDR3 is 15 amino acids long. CDR3 sequence reads: CASSQVGSSNEKLFF. For the CDR3, the DNA is TGTGCCAGCAGCCAAGTCGGGAGTTCTAATGAAAAACTGTTTTTT.

J is TRBJ1-1 and V is TRBV7-9, with TRBD1 identical over 8 bases. Germline CDR1 reads SEHNR; CDR2 reads FQNEAQ (reference sequence). Losses at the gene ends were 5 bases for V and 5 bases for J; bases not matched to a gene: 10. The CDR3 covers 15 residues. CDR3 sequence (DNA): TGTGCCAGCAGCACTACAGGGGGAAAGGGTACTGAAGCTTTCTTT. Translation gives CASSTTGGKGTEAFF.

This clonotype was counted at least ten times. The CDR3 reads CASSLFWSTGELFF. The CDR3 DNA sequence: TGTGCCAGCAGCTTATTTTGGAGCACCGGGGAGCTGTTTTTT. V usage is TRBV7-2 and J usage is TRBJ2-2; D call uncertain. The CDR3 extends over 14 amino acids. V gave up 2 bases and J gave up 4 bases, with 8 bases separating them. From germline, CDR1 is SGHTA and CDR2 FQGNSA. Full variable domain (outside the CDR3, taken from reference TRBV7-2 and TRBJ2-2): GAGVSQSPSNKVTEKGKDVELRCDPISGHTALYWYRQSLGQGLEFLIYFQGNSAPDKSGLPSDRFSAERTGGSVSTLTIQRTQQEDSAVYLCASSLFWSTGELFFGEGSRLTVL.

The chain recombines TRBV6-2 or TRBV6-3 with TRBJ1-2, with TRBD1 as a possible D gene (5 bases). From germline, CDR1 is MNHEY and CDR2 SVGEGT. The CDR3 loop spans 15 amino acids. V gave up 6 bases and J gave up 2 bases, with 16 bases separating them. CDR3 sequence: CASSPPGRTNYGYTF. In nucleotides, the CDR3 is TGTGCCAGCAGCCCCCCAGGGAGAACAAACTATGGCTACACCTTC.